The present TCR beta chain was sequenced within a study of blood T cells in healthy people across ages. Notes on the study in general: Naive T cell percentage and TCR beta diversity correlated strongly. Per-million-T-cell TCR beta diversity fell roughly linearly with age.

A remark on this clonotype: Its target is not known.

A second PCR, run for roughly 7 to 11 cycles, used a sample-barcoded 5' primer plus a J-beta primer mix. One entry per CDR3 protein results from TCRdb running MiXCR on the 5' RACE reads. The sample has nearly 1 million distinct CDR3 sequences; 51% are singletons. The CDR3 has 13 residues. The ends lost 8 bases at V and 4 bases at J; junction bases unmatched: 4. Sequencing was done on a sample of blood. This receptor was identified in an older woman in good health. The chain couples TRBV12-3 or TRBV12-4 to TRBJ2-3; 9 positions agree with TRBD1. The CDR3 DNA sequence: TGTGCCAGCGACAGGGGGTTTTCAGATACGCAGTATTTT. This sequence encodes CASDRGFSDTQYF.